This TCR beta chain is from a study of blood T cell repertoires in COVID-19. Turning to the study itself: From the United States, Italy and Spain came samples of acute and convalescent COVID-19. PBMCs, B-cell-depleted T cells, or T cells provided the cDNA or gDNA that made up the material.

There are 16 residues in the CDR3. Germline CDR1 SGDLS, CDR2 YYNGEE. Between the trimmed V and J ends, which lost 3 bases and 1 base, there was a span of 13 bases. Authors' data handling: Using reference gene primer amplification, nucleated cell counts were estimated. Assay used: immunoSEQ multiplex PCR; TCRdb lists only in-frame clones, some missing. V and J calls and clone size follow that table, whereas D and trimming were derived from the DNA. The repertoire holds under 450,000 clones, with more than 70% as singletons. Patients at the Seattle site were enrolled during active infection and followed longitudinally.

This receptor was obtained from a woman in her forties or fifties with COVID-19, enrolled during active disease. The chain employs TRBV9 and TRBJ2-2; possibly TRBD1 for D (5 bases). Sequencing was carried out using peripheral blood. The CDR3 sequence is CASSEGKGRNTGELFF. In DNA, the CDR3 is TGTGCCAGCAGCGAGGGGAAAGGGCGGAACACCGGGGAGCTGTTTTTT.